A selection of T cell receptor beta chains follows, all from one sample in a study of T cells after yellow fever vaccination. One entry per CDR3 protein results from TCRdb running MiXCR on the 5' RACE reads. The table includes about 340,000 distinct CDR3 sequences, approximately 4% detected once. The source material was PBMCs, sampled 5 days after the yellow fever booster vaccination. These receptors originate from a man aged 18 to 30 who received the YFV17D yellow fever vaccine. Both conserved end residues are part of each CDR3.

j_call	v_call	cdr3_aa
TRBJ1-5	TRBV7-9	CASSPGAGGYQPQHF
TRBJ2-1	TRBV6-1	CASSPWGGNEQFF
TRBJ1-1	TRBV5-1	CASSLVGGETEAFF
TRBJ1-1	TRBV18	CASSPRGQTAFF
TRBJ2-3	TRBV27	CASSLMAALSTDTQYF
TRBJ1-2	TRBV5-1	CASSLVGAEGYTF
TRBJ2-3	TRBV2	CASSVADTQYF
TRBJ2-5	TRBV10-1	CASSEKRWKTQYF
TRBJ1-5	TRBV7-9	CASSAGTPSNQPQHF
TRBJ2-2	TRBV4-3	CASSQGRGRGELFF
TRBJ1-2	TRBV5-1	CACPGALYGYTF
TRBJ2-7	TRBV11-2	CASSLDPFEQYF
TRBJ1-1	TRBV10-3	CAIRGRLNTEAFF
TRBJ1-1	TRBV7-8	CASSLASSMNTEAFF
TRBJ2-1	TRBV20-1	CSARAPGTVGNEQFF
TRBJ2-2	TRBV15	CATSRATGAAGELFF